The 3 T cell receptor beta chains in this list originate from one sample, sequenced in a study of resident and recirculating memory T cells in vitiligo. Sequenced by immunoSEQ multiplex PCR; TCRdb stores in-frame clones only, minus some. Of tens of thousands of clones in the sample, about 90% were seen once. The sequencing input was blood. Source of these receptors: a male donor with vitiligo.

The V call is TRBV13, the J call TRBJ2-7; 10 bases are shared with TRBD2. CDR1 and CDR2 from the germline V gene are PRHDT and FYEKMQ (reference sequence). CDR3 length equals 14 residues. After removal of 5 bases from V and 1 base from J, the junction contained 2 bases not matched to a gene. CDR3 nucleotides: TGTGCCAGCAGCCCTAGCGGGAGTTCCTACGAGCAGTACTTC. Translation gives CASSPSGSSYEQYF.

This chain links TRBV5-3 with TRBJ1-1; no clear D gene. TRBV5-3 is labeled an ORF, and its function is uncertain. This CDR3 has 14 amino acids. The V gene lost 5 bases and the J gene lost 2 bases, with 13 bases spanning the gap. The CDR3 here is CARSRGVHNTEAFF. CDR3 in DNA: TGTGCCAGAAGTCGCGGGGTGCATAACACTGAAGCTTTCTTT.

In DNA form, the CDR3 reads TGTGCCAGTAGTCCCCGGACTCAGAACACTGAAGCTTTCTTT. Translating it yields CASSPRTQNTEAFF. The V gene is TRBV19, the J gene TRBJ1-1, with D unresolved. V lost 5 bases to trimming and J lost 1 base, with 11 bases between them. Germline loops: CDR1 LNHDA, CDR2 SQIVND (reference sequence). The CDR3 covers 14 residues.